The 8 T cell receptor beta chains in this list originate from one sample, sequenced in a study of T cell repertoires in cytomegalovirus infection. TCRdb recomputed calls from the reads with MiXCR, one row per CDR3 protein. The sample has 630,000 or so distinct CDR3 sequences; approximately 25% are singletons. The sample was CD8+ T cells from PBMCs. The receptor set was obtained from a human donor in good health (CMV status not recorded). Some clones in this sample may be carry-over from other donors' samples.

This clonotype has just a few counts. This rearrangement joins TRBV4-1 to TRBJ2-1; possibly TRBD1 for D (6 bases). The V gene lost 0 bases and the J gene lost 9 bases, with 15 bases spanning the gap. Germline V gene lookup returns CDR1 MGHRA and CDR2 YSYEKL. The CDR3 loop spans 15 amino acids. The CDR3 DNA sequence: TGCGCCAGCAGCCAAGATAGGGTGAGGGGGACTGAGCAGTTCTTC. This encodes CASSQDRVRGTEQFF.

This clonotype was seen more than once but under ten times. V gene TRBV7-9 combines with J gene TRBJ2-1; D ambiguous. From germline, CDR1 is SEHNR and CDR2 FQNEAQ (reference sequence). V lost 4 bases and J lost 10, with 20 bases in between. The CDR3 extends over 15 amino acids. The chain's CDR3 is CASSSETTPKAEQFF. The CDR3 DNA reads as TGTGCCAGCAGCTCCGAAACGACACCAAAGGCGGAGCAGTTCTTC.

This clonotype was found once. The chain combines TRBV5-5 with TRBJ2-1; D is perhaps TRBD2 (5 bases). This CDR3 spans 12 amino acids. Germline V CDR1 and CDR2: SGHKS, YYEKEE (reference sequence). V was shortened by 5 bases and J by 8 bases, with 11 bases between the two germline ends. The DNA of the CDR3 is TGTGCCAGCAGATGGAGCGGAGATGAGCAGTTCTTC. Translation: CASRWSGDEQFF.

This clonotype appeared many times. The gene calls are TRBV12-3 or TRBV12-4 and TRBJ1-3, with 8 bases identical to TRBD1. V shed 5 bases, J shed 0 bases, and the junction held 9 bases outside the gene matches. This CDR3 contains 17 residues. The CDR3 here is CASSRDRDRYSGNTIYF. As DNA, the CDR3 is TGTGCCAGCAGTCGTGACCGGGACAGGTACTCTGGAAACACCATATATTTT.

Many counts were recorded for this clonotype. The CDR3 DNA sequence: TGTGCCAGCAGCTCCGGGACGCTGAGCTCCTACAATGAGCAGTTCTTC. This encodes CASSSGTLSSYNEQFF. The J gene is TRBJ2-1, the V gene TRBV7-6, with D possibly being TRBD1 or TRBD2 (5 bases each). Germline-derived CDR1 and CDR2 are SGHVS and FNYEAQ. V shed 4 bases and J shed 0 bases, with 13 bases lying between them. The CDR3 runs 16 residues.

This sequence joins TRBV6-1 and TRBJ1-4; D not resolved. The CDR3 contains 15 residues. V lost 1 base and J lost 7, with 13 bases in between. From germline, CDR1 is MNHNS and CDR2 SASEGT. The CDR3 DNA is TGTGCCAGCAGTGAAGAGTGGAGGGAGAGTGAAAAACTGTTTTTT. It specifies CASSEEWRESEKLFF.

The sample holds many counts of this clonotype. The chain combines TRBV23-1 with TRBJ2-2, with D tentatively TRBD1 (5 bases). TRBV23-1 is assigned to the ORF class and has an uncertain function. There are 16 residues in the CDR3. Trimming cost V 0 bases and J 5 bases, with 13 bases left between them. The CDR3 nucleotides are TGCGCCAGCAGTCAATCGAGGCAGGGTGGGACCGGGGAGCTGTTTTTT. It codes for CASSQSRQGGTGELFF.

The CDR3, as DNA: TGTGCCAGCAGTGTCGACAGGGACTATGGCTACACCTTC. It codes for CASSVDRDYGYTF. The chain recombines TRBV27 with TRBJ1-2; 7 nucleotides agree with TRBD1. The CDR3 loop spans 13 amino acids. Germline V gene lookup returns CDR1 MNHEY and CDR2 SMNVEV (reference sequence). V gave up 5 bases and J gave up 3 bases; unmatched junction bases: 3.